This TCR beta chain was retrieved from a study of blood T cells in healthy people across ages. CDR3 length: 13 residues. With 6 bases removed from V and 4 bases from J, the gap between germline ends came to 7 bases. Peripheral blood samples of about 10 milliliters were drawn from each donor. Study outcomes and limitations: Unsorted PBMCs ruled out conclusive naive versus antigen-experienced comparison.

A sample-barcoded 5' primer and a J-beta primer mix were used in a second PCR of roughly 7 to 12 cycles. Each of the cDNA molecules was tagged by a template-switch adaptor with 12 random nucleotides. TCRdb reprocessed the 5' RACE reads with MiXCR, giving one entry per CDR3 protein. Here the sample spans some 900,000 distinct CDR3 sequences, under 35% being singletons. Notes on this clonotype: What it binds is not known.

V is TRBV12-3 or TRBV12-4 and J is TRBJ2-6, with no clear D. This sequence was found in an elderly woman in good health. The specimen was blood. The DNA for the CDR3 is TGTGCCAGCAGAACACAGGGGGCCAACGTCCTGACTTTC. It yields the protein CASRTQGANVLTF.